Following are 17 T cell receptor beta chains from one sample sequenced in a study of blood T cell repertoires in COVID-19. Only in-frame clones appear in the TCRdb table, and some are missing; sequencing was by immunoSEQ multiplex PCR. This repertoire shows fewer than 150,000 clones, 71% found once; its top ten account for more than 0.65%. The sequenced sample was peripheral blood. These receptors were obtained from a human donor with acute or convalescent COVID-19. The donor label of this sample is uncertain.

The V and J genes are TRBV2 and TRBJ1-5; D call uncertain. Trimming removed 2 bases from V and 2 bases from J, with 13 bases in between. The CDR3 covers 16 residues. CDR1 SNHLY and CDR2 FYNNEI come from the germline V gene. CDR3 bases: TGTGCCAGCAGTGAACGGGTTAACGTAGGCAATCAGCCCCAGCATTTT. This encodes CASSERVNVGNQPQHF.

The gene calls are TRBV7-2 and TRBJ1-5; D is unclear. The CDR3 consists of 15 residues. Looked up from germline, CDR1 is SGHTA and CDR2 is FQGNSA. Trimming stripped 1 base from V and 4 bases from J, with 11 bases between. CDR3 protein: CASSLDRRGNQPQHF. The CDR3 DNA reads TGTGCCAGCAGCTTAGATCGACGCGGGAATCAGCCCCAGCATTTT.

This sequence joins TRBV18 and TRBJ1-6; 10 nucleotides line up with TRBD1. The J segment lost 10 bases and the V segment lost 3 bases, leaving 9 bases of the junction unmatched. The V gene's germline CDR1 is KGHSH and CDR2 LQKENI. The CDR3 has 16 residues. The CDR3 sequence is CASSPAGTGDGSPLHF. DNA for the CDR3: TGTGCCAGCTCACCGGCCGGGACAGGGGATGGGTCACCCCTCCACTTT.

The rearrangement links TRBV2 to TRBJ1-6; D is undetermined. The CDR3 loop spans 14 amino acids. Germline V gene lookup returns CDR1 SNHLY and CDR2 FYNNEI. The CDR3, as DNA: TGTCACAGTCAGAGGGAACAGTATAATTCACCCCTCCACTTT. This sequence encodes CHSQREQYNSPLHF.

The CDR3 spells CASRLFRLETQYF. Here the CDR3 DNA reads TGTGCCAGCAGACTGTTTAGACTAGAGACCCAGTACTTC. V gene TRBV2 combines with J gene TRBJ2-5; D is unresolved. The CDR3 runs 13 residues. Germline CDR1 reads SNHLY; CDR2 reads FYNNEI. The ends were cut back, 6 bases at V and 4 bases at J, with 12 bases in the middle. The full variable domain, completed using reference TRBV2 and TRBJ2-5, is EPEVTQTPSHQVTQMGQEVILRCVPISNHLYFYWYRQILGQKVEFLVSFYNNEISEKSEIFDDQFSVERPDGSNFTLKIRSTKLEDSAMYFCASRLFRLETQYFGPGTRLLVL.

This rearrangement joins TRBV7-9 to TRBJ1-6; D is perhaps TRBD1 (6 bases). The V end was cut by 5 bases, the J end by 8 bases, with 19 bases between. Germline lookup yields CDR1 SEHNR and CDR2 FQNEAQ (reference sequence). The CDR3 sequence is 16 residues long. The DNA of the CDR3 is TGTGCCAGCAGCACCGCGGGGGGGCTGGGGGATTCACCCCTCCACTTT. As protein: CASSTAGGLGDSPLHF.

This clone has more than one count but fewer than ten. The gene calls are TRBV18 and TRBJ2-3; TRBD1 might be the D (6 bases). V lost 2 bases and J lost 0, with 15 bases in between. The CDR3 length is 17 residues. Per the germline V gene, CDR1 is KGHSH and CDR2 is LQKENI. As DNA, the CDR3 is TGTGCCAGCTCACCAATGCCTTCAGGGGCAAGCACAGATACGCAGTATTTT. Its protein is CASSPMPSGASTDTQYF. Full variable domain (missing parts from reference TRBV18 and TRBJ2-3): NAGVMQNPRHLVRRRGQEARLRCSPMKGHSHVYWYRQLPEEGLKFMVYLQKENIIDESGMPKERFSAEFPKEGPSILRIQQVVRGDSAAYFCASSPMPSGASTDTQYFGPGTRLTVL.

V is TRBV6-6 and J is TRBJ1-5; the D gene is possibly TRBD1 (6 bases). The CDR3 contains 17 residues. Germline assignment: CDR1 MNHNY and CDR2 SVGAGI (reference sequence). V lost 5 bases and J 0 bases, leaving 17 bases between the germline ends. CDR3 protein: CASSPHRGAVSNQPQHF. The CDR3 DNA follows: TGTGCCAGCAGTCCCCACCGGGGGGCGGTTAGCAATCAGCCCCAGCATTTT.

J is TRBJ1-4 and V is TRBV28; a possible D gene is TRBD1 (5 bases). Trimming pared 2 bases from V and 8 bases from J, leaving 15 bases between. The CDR3 is 15 residues long. Per the germline V gene, CDR1 is MDHEN and CDR2 is SYDVKM. CDR3 in amino acids: CASSLPGTMGEKLFF. The CDR3 coding sequence is TGTGCCAGCAGTTTACCCGGGACTATGGGAGAAAAACTGTTTTTT.

V usage is TRBV28 and J usage is TRBJ2-7; 12 nucleotides align to TRBD2. This CDR3 is 15 amino acids long. CDR1 and CDR2 from the germline V gene are MDHEN and SYDVKM. Trimming at V came to 4 bases and at J to 12 bases, leaving 13 bases not matched to a gene. The CDR3 DNA reads TGTGCCAGCAGTTCCGGGACTAGCGGGCCCTTACGGGGGTACGTC. This gives the protein CASSSGTSGPLRGYV.

This clone showed up just once. This chain links TRBV6-5 with TRBJ2-3, with D possibly matching TRBD2 (6 bases). Between the trimmed V and J ends, which lost 3 bases and 2 bases, there was a span of 12 bases. The CDR3 runs 15 residues. The germline V gene encodes CDR1 MNHEY and CDR2 SVGAGI. CDR3 coding DNA: TGTGCCAGCAGTTATCGGGGGTCAAACACAGATACGCAGTATTTT. Translating gives CASSYRGSNTDTQYF.

This rearrangement joins TRBV28 to TRBJ2-7; D ambiguous. Germline CDR1 reads MDHEN; CDR2 reads SYDVKM. The CDR3 runs 14 residues. V was trimmed by 2 bases and J by 0 bases, leaving 8 bases between them. The DNA for the CDR3 is TGTGCCAGCAGTTTAGTCAGGAACTCCTACGAGCAGTACTTC. Translating gives CASSLVRNSYEQYF.

The rearrangement links TRBV10-3 to TRBJ2-2; a weak D match, TRBD1 (6 bases). Germline V gene sequence: CDR1 ENHRY, CDR2 SYGVKD. V was pared by 2 bases and J by 0 bases, with 7 bases between. The CDR3 spans 15 residues. CDR3 amino acids: CAISERQANTGELFF. In DNA form, the CDR3 reads TGTGCCATCAGTGAGAGACAGGCGAACACCGGGGAGCTGTTTTTT.

V gene TRBV5-6 combines with J gene TRBJ1-2, with a tentative D call TRBD1 (5 bases). The germline gives CDR1 SGHDT, CDR2 YYEEEE. Trimming cost V 4 bases and J 3 bases, with 13 bases left between them. The CDR3 has 14 residues. The DNA of the CDR3 is TGTGCCAGCAGCGTGGGCAGGGCTGACTATGGCTACACCTTC. Translating gives CASSVGRADYGYTF.

The CDR3 sequence: CASTPQGPRGVAEQYF. CDR3 DNA sequence: TGTGCCAGCACCCCACAGGGCCCCAGGGGGGTGGCCGAGCAGTACTTC. V usage is TRBV7-2 and J usage is TRBJ2-7; D is possibly TRBD1 (7 bases). The germline V and J ends were trimmed by 7 bases and 6 bases, with 25 bases remaining between them. The CDR3 is made up of 16 amino acids. From germline, CDR1 is SGHTA and CDR2 FQGNSA.

Only a few counts were recorded for this clone. The genes are TRBV6-5 and TRBJ2-3, with D possibly matching TRBD2 (5 bases). Between the trimmed V and J ends, which lost 0 bases and 1 base, there was a span of 11 bases. The CDR3 consists of 16 residues. The germline CDR1 and CDR2 sequences are MNHEY and SVGAGI. CDR3 DNA sequence: TGTGCCAGCAGTTACTCGAACGGGATTGGCACAGATACGCAGTATTTT. Its protein product is CASSYSNGIGTDTQYF.

The J gene is TRBJ2-7, the V gene TRBV7-8, with 9 nucleotides matching TRBD1. V lost 4 bases and J lost 2; bases outside the gene matches: 9. Germline V lookup: CDR1 SGHVS, CDR2 FQNEAQ. The CDR3 covers 16 residues. The CDR3 reads CASSSPGTGTTYEQYV. The CDR3 DNA reads as TGTGCCAGCAGCTCCCCCGGGACAGGGACAACCTACGAGCAGTACGTC.